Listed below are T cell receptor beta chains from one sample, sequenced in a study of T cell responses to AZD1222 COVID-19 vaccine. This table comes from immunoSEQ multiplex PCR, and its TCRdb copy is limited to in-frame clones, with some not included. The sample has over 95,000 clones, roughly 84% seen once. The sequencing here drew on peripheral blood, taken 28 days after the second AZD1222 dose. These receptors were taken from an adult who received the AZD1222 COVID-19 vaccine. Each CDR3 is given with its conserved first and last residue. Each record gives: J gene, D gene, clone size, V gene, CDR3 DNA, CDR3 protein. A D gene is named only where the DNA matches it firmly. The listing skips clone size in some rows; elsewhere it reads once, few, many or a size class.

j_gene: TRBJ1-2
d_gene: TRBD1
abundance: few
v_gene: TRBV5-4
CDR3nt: TGTGCCAGCAGCTTGGCCGGCAGGGGGATGCGTGGCTACACCTTC
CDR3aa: CASSLAGRGMRGYTF

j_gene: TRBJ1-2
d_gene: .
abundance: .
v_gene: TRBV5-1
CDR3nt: TGCGCCAGCGGACCCACGGTTTCCCCGCTGGCTAACTATGGCTACACCTTC
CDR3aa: CASGPTVSPLANYGYTF

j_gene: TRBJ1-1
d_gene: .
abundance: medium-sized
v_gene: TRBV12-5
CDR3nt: TGTGCTAGCCTTTGGGGGGGGAGAACTGAAGCTTTCTTT
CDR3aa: CASLWGGRTEAFF

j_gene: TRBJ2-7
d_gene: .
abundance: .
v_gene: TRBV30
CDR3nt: TGTGCCTGGAGTGTTAGGCGTGGGTCAGGGGTCTCCTACGAGCAGTACTTC
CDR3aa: CAWSVRRGSGVSYEQYF

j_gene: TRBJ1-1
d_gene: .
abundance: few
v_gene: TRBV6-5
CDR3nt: TGTGCCAGCAGTTACGAGGGGAGGGGTGAAGCTTTCTTT
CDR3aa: CASSYEGRGEAFF

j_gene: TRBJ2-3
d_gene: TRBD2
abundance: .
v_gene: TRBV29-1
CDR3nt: TGCAGCGTCGAAAAACTAGCGGGGGACACAGATACGCAGTATTTT
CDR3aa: CSVEKLAGDTDTQYF

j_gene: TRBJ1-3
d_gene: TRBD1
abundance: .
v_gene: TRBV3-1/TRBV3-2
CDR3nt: TGTGCCAGCAGCCCGCGGACAGGATCCTCTGGAAACACCATATATTTT
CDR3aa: CASSPRTGSSGNTIYF

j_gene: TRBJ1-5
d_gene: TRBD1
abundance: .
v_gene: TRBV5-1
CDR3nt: TGCGCCAGCAGCTTCTCCGGACAGGGAGATCAGCCCCAGCATTTT
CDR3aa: CASSFSGQGDQPQHF

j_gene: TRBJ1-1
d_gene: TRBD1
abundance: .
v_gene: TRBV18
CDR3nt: TGTGCCAGCTCAGGACAGGGGATGAACACTGAAGCTTTCTTT
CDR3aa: CASSGQGMNTEAFF

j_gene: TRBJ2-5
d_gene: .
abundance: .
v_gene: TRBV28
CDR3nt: TGTGCCAGCAGGTCGCATGGGGATGCGACCCAGTACTTC
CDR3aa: CASRSHGDATQYF

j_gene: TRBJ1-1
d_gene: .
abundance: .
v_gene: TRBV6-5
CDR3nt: TGTGCCAGCAGTTACGGGACGGATCACACTGAAGCTTTCTTT
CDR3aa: CASSYGTDHTEAFF

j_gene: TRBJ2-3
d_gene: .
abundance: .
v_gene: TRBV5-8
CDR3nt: TGTGCCAGCAGCTCGGGACCGACTACGCAGTATTTT
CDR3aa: CASSSGPTTQYF

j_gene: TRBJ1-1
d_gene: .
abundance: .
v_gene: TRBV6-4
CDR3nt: TGTGCCAGCAAAGCAGCCGCCGGTGGGACTGAAGCTTTCTTT
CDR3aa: CASKAAAGGTEAFF

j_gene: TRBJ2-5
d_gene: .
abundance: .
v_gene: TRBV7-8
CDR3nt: TGTGCCAGCAGCTTGGGGGATCAAGAGACCCAGTACTTC
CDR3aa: CASSLGDQETQYF

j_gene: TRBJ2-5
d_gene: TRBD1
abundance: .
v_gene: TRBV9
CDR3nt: TGTGCCAGCAGCGTTACAGGGGGCAGTGAGACCCAGTACTTC
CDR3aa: CASSVTGGSETQYF

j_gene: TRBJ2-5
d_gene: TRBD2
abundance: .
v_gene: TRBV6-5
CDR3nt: TGTGCCAGCAGGATAATAGCGGGAGACCAAGAGACCCAGTACTTC
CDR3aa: CASRIIAGDQETQYF

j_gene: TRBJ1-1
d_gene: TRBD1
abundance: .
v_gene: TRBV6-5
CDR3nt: TGTGCCAGCACCAGACAGGGAGTGAGTACTGAAGCTTTCTTT
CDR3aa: CASTRQGVSTEAFF

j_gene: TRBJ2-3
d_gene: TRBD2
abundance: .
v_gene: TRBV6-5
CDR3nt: TGTGCCGCGAACCCCCTAGCGGGAGGGACAGATACGCAGTATTTT
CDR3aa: CAANPLAGGTDTQYF

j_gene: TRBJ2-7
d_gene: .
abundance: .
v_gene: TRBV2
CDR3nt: TGTGCCAGCAGTGATCGGAGGACAGTGACCTACGAGCAGTACTTC
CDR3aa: CASSDRRTVTYEQYF

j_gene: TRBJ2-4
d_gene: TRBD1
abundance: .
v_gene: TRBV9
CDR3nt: TGTGCCAGCAGCCCAACAGGGGAACTAGCCAAAAACATTCAGTACTTC
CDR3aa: CASSPTGELAKNIQYF

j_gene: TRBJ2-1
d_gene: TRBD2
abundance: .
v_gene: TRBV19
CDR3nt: TGTGCCAGTAGTATCGGGACTAGCGGACCGAATGAGCAGTTCTTC
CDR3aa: CASSIGTSGPNEQFF

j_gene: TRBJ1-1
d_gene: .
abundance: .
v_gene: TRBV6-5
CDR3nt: TGTGCCAGCAGCCAGGGGCGTAACACTGAAGCTTTCTTT
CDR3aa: CASSQGRNTEAFF

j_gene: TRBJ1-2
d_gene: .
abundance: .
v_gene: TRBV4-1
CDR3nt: TGCGCCAGCAGCCTGTCCGGACTTGGACAAACGACTAACTATGGCTACACCTTC
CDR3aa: CASSLSGLGQTTNYGYTF

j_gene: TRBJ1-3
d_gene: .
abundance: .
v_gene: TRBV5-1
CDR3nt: TGCGCCAGCAGCTTGGCGGGCGGCCGTCCCATAGGAAACACCATATATTTT
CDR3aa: CASSLAGGRPIGNTIYF

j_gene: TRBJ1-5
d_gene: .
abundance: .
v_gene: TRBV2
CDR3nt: TGTGCCAGCCGGGCCCGGGGTGGTAATCAGCCCCAGCATTTT
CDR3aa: CASRARGGNQPQHF

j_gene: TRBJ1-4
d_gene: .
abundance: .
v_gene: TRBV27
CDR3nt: TGTGCCAGCAGTTGGACAGCAACTAATGAAAAACTGTTTTTT
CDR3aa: CASSWTATNEKLFF

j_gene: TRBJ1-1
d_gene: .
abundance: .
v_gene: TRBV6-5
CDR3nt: TGTGCCAGCAGTTACTTTGGTCAGGGGCACACTGAAGCTTTCTTT
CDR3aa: CASSYFGQGHTEAFF

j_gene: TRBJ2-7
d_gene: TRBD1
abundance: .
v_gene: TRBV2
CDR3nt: TGTGCCAGCGGGACAGGGGGCCGGGTCTACGAGCAGTACTTC
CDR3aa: CASGTGGRVYEQYF

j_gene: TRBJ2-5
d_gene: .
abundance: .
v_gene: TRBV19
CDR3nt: TGTGCCAGTAGGCGCCAAGAGACCCAGTACTTC
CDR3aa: CASRRQETQYF

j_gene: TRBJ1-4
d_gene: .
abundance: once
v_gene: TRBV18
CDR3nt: TGTGCCAGCTCAGCGGTCCGGGGGGCGGATGAAAAACTGTTTTTT
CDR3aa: CASSAVRGADEKLFF

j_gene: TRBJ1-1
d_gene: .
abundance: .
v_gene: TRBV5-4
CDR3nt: TGTGCCAGCAGCTTGAAAGGGCGAAGTGAAGCTTTCTTT
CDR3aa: CASSLKGRSEAFF

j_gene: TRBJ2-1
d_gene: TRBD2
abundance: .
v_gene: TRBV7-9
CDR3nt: TGTGCCAGCAGCTTAGGTGGGACTAGCGGGAGGGATGAGCAGTTCTTC
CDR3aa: CASSLGGTSGRDEQFF

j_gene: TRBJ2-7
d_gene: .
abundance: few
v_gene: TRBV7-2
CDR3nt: TGTGCCAGCAGCTTGGAAGGGAGGTGGGAGCAGTACTTC
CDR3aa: CASSLEGRWEQYF

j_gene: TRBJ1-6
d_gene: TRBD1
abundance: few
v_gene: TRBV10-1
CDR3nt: TGCGCCAGCAGTGTTAGGCTGTTTTGGCAGGGGGCAAAGAGCTCCTATAATTCACCCCTCCACTTT
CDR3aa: CASSVRLFWQGAKSSYNSPLHF

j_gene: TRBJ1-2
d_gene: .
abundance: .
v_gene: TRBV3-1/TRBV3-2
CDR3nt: TGTGCCACTCTTACTGTTAACTATGGCTACACCTTC
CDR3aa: CATLTVNYGYTF

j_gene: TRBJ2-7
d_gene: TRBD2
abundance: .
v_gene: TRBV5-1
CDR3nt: TGCGCCAGCAGCCCCATTCCACTAGCGGGAGACGAGCAGTACTTC
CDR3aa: CASSPIPLAGDEQYF

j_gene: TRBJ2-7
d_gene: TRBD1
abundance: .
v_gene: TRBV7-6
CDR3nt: TGTGCCAGCAGTACCGGGACAGGGATCTTCTACGAGCAGTACTTC
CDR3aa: CASSTGTGIFYEQYF

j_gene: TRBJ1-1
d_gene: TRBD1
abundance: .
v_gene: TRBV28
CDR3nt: TGTGCCAGCAGCCGGGGACAGGGGGCGCTAGGTGTCCCTGAAGCTTTCTTT
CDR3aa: CASSRGQGALGVPEAFF

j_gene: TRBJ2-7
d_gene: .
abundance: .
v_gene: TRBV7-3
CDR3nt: TGTGCCAGCACCCCCACGGGTCGGAGCTCCTACGAGCAGTACTTC
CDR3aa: CASTPTGRSSYEQYF

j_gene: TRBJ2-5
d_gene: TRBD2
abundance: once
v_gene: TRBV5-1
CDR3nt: TGCGCCAGCAGCTTGGGACTAGCGGAGACCCAGTACTTC
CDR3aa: CASSLGLAETQYF

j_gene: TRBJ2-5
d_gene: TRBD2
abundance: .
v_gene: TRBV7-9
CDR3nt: TGTGCCAGCAGCCCGGGGGGGGCGGGGGTACAAGAGACCCAGTACTTC
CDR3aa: CASSPGGAGVQETQYF

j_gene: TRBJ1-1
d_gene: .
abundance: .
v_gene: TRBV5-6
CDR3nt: TGTGCCAGCAGCTTGGACAGGCAGAACACTGAAGCTTTCTTT
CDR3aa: CASSLDRQNTEAFF

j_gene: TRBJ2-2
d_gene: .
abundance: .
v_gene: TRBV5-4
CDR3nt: TGTGCCAGCAGCGCACCGGGGACATTGAGAACCGGGGAGCTGTTTTTT
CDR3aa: CASSAPGTLRTGELFF

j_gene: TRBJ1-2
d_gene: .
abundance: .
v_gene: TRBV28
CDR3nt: TGTGCCAGCGCAAGGGGACATACTAACTATGGCTACACCTTC
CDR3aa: CASARGHTNYGYTF

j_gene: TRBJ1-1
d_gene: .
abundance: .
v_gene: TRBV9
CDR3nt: TGTGCCAGCAGGTTTAGGGAAAACACTGAAGCTTTCTTT
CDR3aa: CASRFRENTEAFF